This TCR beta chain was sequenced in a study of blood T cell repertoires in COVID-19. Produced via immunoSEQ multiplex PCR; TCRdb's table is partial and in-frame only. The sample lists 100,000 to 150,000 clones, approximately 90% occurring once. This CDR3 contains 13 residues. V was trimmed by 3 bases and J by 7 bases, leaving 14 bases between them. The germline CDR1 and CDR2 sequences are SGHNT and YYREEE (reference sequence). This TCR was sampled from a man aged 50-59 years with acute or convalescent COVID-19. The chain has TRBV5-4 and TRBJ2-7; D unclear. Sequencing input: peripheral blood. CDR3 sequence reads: CASSSVGKGEQYF. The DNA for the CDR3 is TGTGCCAGCAGCTCCGTGGGCAAAGGAGAGCAGTACTTC. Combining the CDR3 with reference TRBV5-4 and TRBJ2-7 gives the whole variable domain ETGVTQSPTHLIKTRGQQVTLRCSSQSGHNTVSWYQQALGQGPQFIFQYYREEENGRGNFPPRFSGLQFPNYSSELNVNALELDDSALYLCASSSVGKGEQYFGPGTRLTVT.